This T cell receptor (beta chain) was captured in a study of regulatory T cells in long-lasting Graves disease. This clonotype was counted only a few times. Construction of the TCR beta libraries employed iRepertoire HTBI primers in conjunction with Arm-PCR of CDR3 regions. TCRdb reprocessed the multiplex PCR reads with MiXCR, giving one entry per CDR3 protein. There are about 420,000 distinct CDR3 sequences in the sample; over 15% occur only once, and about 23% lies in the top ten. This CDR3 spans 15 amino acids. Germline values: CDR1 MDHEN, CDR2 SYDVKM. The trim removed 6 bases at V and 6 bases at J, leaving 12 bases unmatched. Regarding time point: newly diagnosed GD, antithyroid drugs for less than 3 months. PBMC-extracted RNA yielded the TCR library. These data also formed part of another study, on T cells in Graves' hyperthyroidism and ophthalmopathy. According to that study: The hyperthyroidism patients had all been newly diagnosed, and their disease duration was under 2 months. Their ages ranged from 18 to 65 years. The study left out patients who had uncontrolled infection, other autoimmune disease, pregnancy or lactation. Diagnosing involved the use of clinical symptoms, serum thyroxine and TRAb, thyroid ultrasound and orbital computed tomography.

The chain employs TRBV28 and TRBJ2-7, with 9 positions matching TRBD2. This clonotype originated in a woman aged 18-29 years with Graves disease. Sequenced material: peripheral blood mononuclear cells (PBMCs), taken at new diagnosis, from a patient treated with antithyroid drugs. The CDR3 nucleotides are TGTGCCAGCAGCCTCGTGACTAGCGGAACCTGCGAGCAGTACTTC. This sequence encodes CASSLVTSGTCEQYF.